This passage covers 21 T cell receptor beta chains from one sample sequenced in a study of blood T cell repertoires in COVID-19. Clones were read by immunoSEQ multiplex PCR, and TCRdb kept only the in-frame ones, dropping some. There are approximately 260,000 clones in the sample; more than 60% occur only once, and roughly 4% lies in the top ten. The sample was peripheral blood. These receptors were collected from a woman aged 40 to 50 with active or convalescent COVID-19.

The V call is TRBV6-5, the J call TRBJ2-7; 7 bases map to TRBD1. With V trimmed by 8 bases and J by 11 bases, 6 bases remained unmatched. The length of the CDR3 is 10 residues. Germline CDR1 MNHEY, CDR2 SVGAGI. The CDR3 nucleotides are TGTGCCAGCGGCACAGGGGAAGAGTACGTC. Translation: CASGTGEEYV.

The V call is TRBV23-1, the J call TRBJ2-7; 7 positions match TRBD2. TRBV23-1 is identified as an open reading frame with a role that is uncertain. The CDR3 is 14 residues long. With V trimmed by 4 bases and J by 1 base, 4 bases remained unmatched. The CDR3 DNA follows: TGCGCCAGCAGTCGCAAGCGGGGATCCTACGAGCAGTACGTC. It translates to CASSRKRGSYEQYV.

The rearrangement links TRBV30 to TRBJ2-3, with 7 bases matching TRBD2. Germline CDR1 and CDR2: GTSNPN and SVGIG (reference sequence). This CDR3 contains 14 residues. V dropped 5 bases and J dropped 2; count of bases not matched to a gene: 7. As DNA, the CDR3 is TGTGCCTGGGGAGAGGGAGGGGTCACAGATACGCAGTATTTT. Translated, it gives CAWGEGGVTDTQYF.

The chain uses TRBV13 and TRBJ1-2; D perhaps matches TRBD1 (5 bases). Germline CDR1 PRHDT, CDR2 FYEKMQ (reference sequence). With 2 bases removed from V and 6 bases from J, the gap between germline ends came to 16 bases. The CDR3 sequence is 15 residues long. CDR3 amino acids: CASSLRGRAPNGYTF. In nucleotides, the CDR3 is TGTGCCAGCAGCTTAAGAGGCAGGGCCCCGAATGGCTACACCTTC.

The chain recombines TRBV10-3 with TRBJ1-2; TRBD1 agrees at 7 bases. The germline V gene has CDR1 ENHRY and CDR2 SYGVKD. CDR3 size: 14 residues. The junction had 5 bases not matched to a gene; V was cut back by 2 bases and J by 5 bases. DNA for the CDR3: TGTGCCATCAGTGAGGAGGGGGCGCGGTATGGCTACACCTTC. This codes for CAISEEGARYGYTF.

The count of this clone is one. The chain uses TRBV7-3 and TRBJ2-5; TRBD2 might be the D (6 bases). Germline values: CDR1 SGHTA, CDR2 FQGTGA. V was clipped by 5 bases and J by 5 bases, with 18 bases between them. The CDR3 is 15 residues long. The DNA for the CDR3 is TGTGCCAGCAGCCTAGCGCGGGCAGAGGGGGAGACCCAGTACTTC. It is translated as CASSLARAEGETQYF.

The CDR3 DNA sequence: TGTGCCAGCAGCGGGACAGGGGTCCTTGAGCAGTTCTTC. This gives the protein CASSGTGVLEQFF. This chain joins TRBV7-2 and TRBJ2-1; TRBD1 matches 10 bases. From germline, CDR1 is SGHTA and CDR2 FQGNSA. The V and J ends lost 5 bases and 9 bases, in that order; junction bases with no gene match: 4. This CDR3 has 13 residues. The full variable domain, completed using reference TRBV7-2 and TRBJ2-1, is GAGVSQSPSNKVTEKGKDVELRCDPISGHTALYWYRQSLGQGLEFLIYFQGNSAPDKSGLPSDRFSAERTGGSVSTLTIQRTQQEDSAVYLCASSGTGVLEQFFGPGTRLTVL.

This clone was recorded once. The rearrangement links TRBV19 to TRBJ2-7, with 9 bases lining up with TRBD1. V gave up 10 bases and J gave up 13 bases; unmatched junction bases: 5. From germline, CDR1 is LNHDA and CDR2 SQIVND (reference sequence). The CDR3 length is 9 residues. CDR3 residues: CAIPTGGYF. The CDR3 bases are TGTGCCATCCCGACAGGGGGATACTTC.

This clone was observed a few times. This sequence joins TRBV5-1 and TRBJ1-2; possible D gene TRBD1, 6 bases. The CDR3 has 16 residues. Germline CDR1 SGHRS, CDR2 YFSETQ. Trimming stripped 4 bases from V and 4 bases from J, with 20 bases between. DNA for the CDR3: TGCGCCAGCAGCAAAACCGGACAGAGCCCTACCTATGGCTACACCTTC. It codes for CASSKTGQSPTYGYTF.

This clone has just a few counts. This sequence joins TRBV30 and TRBJ2-2; 7 bases are shared with TRBD1. CDR1 and CDR2 (germline): GTSNPN, SVGIG (reference sequence). J lost 6 bases, V lost 1 base, and 8 bases had no gene match. This CDR3 spans 15 amino acids. The CDR3: CAWSALTGLAGELFF. The CDR3 region has the DNA TGTGCCTGGAGTGCCCTGACAGGGCTGGCCGGGGAGCTGTTTTTT.

The chain recombines TRBV2 with TRBJ2-3; 7 bases fit TRBD1. V gave up 5 bases and J gave up 0 bases; unmatched junction bases: 11. This CDR3 comprises 17 residues. In germline, CDR1 is SNHLY, CDR2 FYNNEI. The CDR3 DNA is TGTGCCAGCAGTCTACCAGAGACAGGGACCAGCACAGATACGCAGTATTTT. This encodes CASSLPETGTSTDTQYF. The whole variable domain, remainder taken from reference TRBV2 and TRBJ2-3, is EPEVTQTPSHQVTQMGQEVILRCVPISNHLYFYWYRQILGQKVEFLVSFYNNEISEKSEIFDDQFSVERPDGSNFTLKIRSTKLEDSAMYFCASSLPETGTSTDTQYFGPGTRLTVL.

This clone appeared a few times. The J gene is TRBJ1-6, the V gene TRBV19; D call uncertain. Germline V gives CDR1 LNHDA, CDR2 SQIVND (reference sequence). With 2 bases removed from V and 10 bases from J, the gap between germline ends came to 9 bases. CDR3 length: 13 amino acids. The CDR3 DNA reads as TGTGCCAGTAGTATACGGAGTGAATCACCCCTCCACTTT. Translation gives CASSIRSESPLHF.

This clone showed up just once. The CDR3 nucleotides are TGTGCCATCACCGCCCGTTCTGCTAGCGGGGCCAACACCGGGGAGCTGTTTTTT. Protein product: CAITARSASGANTGELFF. This rearrangement joins TRBV10-3 to TRBJ2-2, with 9 bases lining up with TRBD2. Germline V gene lookup returns CDR1 ENHRY and CDR2 SYGVKD. This CDR3 is built from 18 residues. Trimming took 7 bases from V and 2 from J; bases not matched to a gene: 14.

This clone has more than one count but fewer than ten. The J gene is TRBJ2-7, the V gene TRBV18, with 9 bases fitting TRBD1. Trimming removed 5 bases from V and 5 bases from J; junction bases left unmatched: 7. The CDR3 runs 14 residues. CDR1 is KGHSH and CDR2 is LQKENI in the germline V gene. The CDR3 region is CASSRGQGYNEQYV. The DNA for the CDR3 is TGTGCCAGCTCAAGAGGACAGGGGTACAACGAGCAGTACGTC.

V usage is TRBV6-5 and J usage is TRBJ1-1; no clear D. The CDR3 has 14 residues. Trimming cost V 6 bases and J 0 bases, with 11 bases left between them. CDR1 and CDR2 (germline): MNHEY, SVGAGI. The chain's CDR3 is CASSRTFLNTEAFF. CDR3 in DNA: TGTGCCAGCAGCCGGACTTTTCTGAACACTGAAGCTTTCTTT.

The table lists this clone with a count of one. The chain recombines TRBV27 with TRBJ1-2; D gene uncertain. With 5 bases removed from V and 6 bases from J, the gap between germline ends came to 19 bases. The germline CDR1 and CDR2 sequences are MNHEY and SMNVEV (reference sequence). The CDR3 consists of 15 residues. In DNA, the CDR3 is TGTGCCAGCAGTAATGCTCTGAATCTAGGCCATGGCTACACCTTC. It codes for CASSNALNLGHGYTF.

The V gene is TRBV5-1, the J gene TRBJ1-3; D call uncertain. Trimming took 0 bases from V and 3 from J, leaving 10 bases between them. Germline assignment: CDR1 SGHRS and CDR2 YFSETQ. The CDR3 covers 15 residues. The CDR3 protein is CASSLATSVGNTIYF. Here the CDR3 DNA reads TGCGCCAGCAGCTTGGCCACCAGCGTTGGAAACACCATATATTTT.

V is TRBV10-3 and J is TRBJ1-5; 9 bases are shared with TRBD1. V shed 0 bases, J shed 5 bases, and the junction held 2 bases outside the gene matches. Germline CDR1 reads ENHRY; CDR2 reads SYGVKD. This CDR3 spans 15 amino acids. CDR3 loop: CAISESGQGYQPQHF. DNA of the CDR3: TGTGCCATCAGTGAGTCGGGACAGGGATATCAGCCCCAGCATTTT.

This chain links TRBV3-1 (or the pseudogene TRBV3-2) with TRBJ2-3; D may be TRBD2 (6 bases). This CDR3 spans 17 amino acids. The V end lost 5 bases, the J end lost 1 base, and 19 bases lay between the germline ends. The germline V gene has CDR1 LGHDT and CDR2 YNNKEL (reference sequence). This CDR3 is CASSSTSLRDRTDTQYF. DNA of the CDR3: TGTGCCAGCAGCAGTACTAGCTTGCGGGATCGCACAGATACGCAGTATTTT.

V is TRBV29-1 and J is TRBJ1-2; 8 nucleotides align to TRBD1. The V gene's germline CDR1 is SQVTM and CDR2 ANQGSEA. The V segment lost 6 bases and the J segment 3 bases; nucleotides outside the gene matches: 9. This CDR3 comprises 14 residues. The CDR3 bases are TGCAGCGTCGTTCGTGGACAGGGAGACTATGGCTACACCTTC. It yields the protein CSVVRGQGDYGYTF.

About this clone: This same CDR3 is encoded by further DNA sequences in the sample. V and J are TRBV18 and TRBJ1-1; D is possibly TRBD1 (5 bases). Germline assignment: CDR1 KGHSH and CDR2 LQKENI. This CDR3 contains 15 residues. Trimming took 0 bases from V and 5 from J, leaving 13 bases between them. CDR3 region: CASSPPGGEGTEAFF. For the CDR3, the DNA is TGTGCCAGCTCACCACCGGGGGGGGAGGGAACTGAAGCTTTCTTT.